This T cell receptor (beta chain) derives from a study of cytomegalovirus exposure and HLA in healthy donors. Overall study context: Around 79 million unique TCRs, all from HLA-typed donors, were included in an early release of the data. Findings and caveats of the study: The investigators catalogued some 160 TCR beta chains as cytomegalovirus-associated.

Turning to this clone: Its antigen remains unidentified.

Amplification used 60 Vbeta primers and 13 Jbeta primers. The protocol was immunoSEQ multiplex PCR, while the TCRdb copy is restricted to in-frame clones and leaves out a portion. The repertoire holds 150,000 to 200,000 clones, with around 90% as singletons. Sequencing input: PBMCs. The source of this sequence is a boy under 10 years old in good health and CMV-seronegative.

The CDR3: CASSHNKLDGSYEQYF. The CDR3 bases are TGTGCCAGCAGCCATAACAAACTAGACGGCTCCTACGAGCAGTACTTC. The chain employs TRBV9 and TRBJ2-5, with D possibly TRBD2 on 5 matching bases. The J call is in doubt because the DNA end fits TRBJ2-7 better. The CDR3 is made up of 16 amino acids. CDR1 is SGDLS, CDR2 YYNGEE, per germline.